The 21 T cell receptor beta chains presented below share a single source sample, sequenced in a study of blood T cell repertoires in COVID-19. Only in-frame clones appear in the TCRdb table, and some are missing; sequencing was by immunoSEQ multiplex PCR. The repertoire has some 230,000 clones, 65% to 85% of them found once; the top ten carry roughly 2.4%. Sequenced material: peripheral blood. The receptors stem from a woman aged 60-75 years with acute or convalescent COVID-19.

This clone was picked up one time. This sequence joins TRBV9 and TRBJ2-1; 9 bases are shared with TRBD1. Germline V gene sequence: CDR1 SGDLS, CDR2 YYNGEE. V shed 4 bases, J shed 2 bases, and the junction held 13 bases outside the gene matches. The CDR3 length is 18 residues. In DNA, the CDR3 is TGTGCCAGCAGCCCTTTGTGGGCGGGACAGGGTACCTACAATGAGCAGTTCTTC. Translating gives CASSPLWAGQGTYNEQFF.

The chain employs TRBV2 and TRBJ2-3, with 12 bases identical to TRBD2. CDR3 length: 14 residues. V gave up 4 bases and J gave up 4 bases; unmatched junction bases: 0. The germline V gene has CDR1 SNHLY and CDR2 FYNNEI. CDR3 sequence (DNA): TGTGCCAGCAGTGCTAGCGGGGGGGCAGATACGCAGTATTTT. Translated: CASSASGGADTQYF.

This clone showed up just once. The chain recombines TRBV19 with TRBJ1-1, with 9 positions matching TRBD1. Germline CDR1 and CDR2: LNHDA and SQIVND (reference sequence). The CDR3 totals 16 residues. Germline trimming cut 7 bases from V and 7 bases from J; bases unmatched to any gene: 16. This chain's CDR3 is CASIPGQGKGGSEAFF. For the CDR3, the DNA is TGTGCCAGTATCCCAGGACAGGGGAAAGGGGGAAGTGAAGCTTTCTTT.

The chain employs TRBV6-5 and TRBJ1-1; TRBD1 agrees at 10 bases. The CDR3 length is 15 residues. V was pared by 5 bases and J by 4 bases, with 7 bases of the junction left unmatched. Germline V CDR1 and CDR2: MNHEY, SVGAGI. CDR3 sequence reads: CASSPQDRGPTEAFF. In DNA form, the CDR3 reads TGTGCCAGCAGTCCTCAAGACAGGGGGCCCACTGAAGCTTTCTTT.

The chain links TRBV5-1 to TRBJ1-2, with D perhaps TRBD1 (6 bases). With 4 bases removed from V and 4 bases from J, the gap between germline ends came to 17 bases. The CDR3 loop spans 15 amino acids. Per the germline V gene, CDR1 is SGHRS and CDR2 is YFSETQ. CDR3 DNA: TGCGCCAGCAGCCGAGGACAGACCTGGGGCTATGGCTACACCTTC. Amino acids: CASSRGQTWGYGYTF. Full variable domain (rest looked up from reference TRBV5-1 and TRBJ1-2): KAGVTQTPRYLIKTRGQQVTLSCSPISGHRSVSWYQQTPGQGLQFLFEYFSETQRNKGNFPGRFSGRQFSNSRSEMNVSTLELGDSALYLCASSRGQTWGYGYTFGSGTRLTVV.

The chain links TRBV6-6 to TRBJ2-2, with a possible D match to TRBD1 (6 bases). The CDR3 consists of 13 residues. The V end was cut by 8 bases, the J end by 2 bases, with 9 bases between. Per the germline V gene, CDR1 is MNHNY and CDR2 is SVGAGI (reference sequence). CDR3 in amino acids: CASLRGNTGELFF. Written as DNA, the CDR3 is TGTGCCAGCCTCAGGGGTAACACCGGGGAGCTGTTTTTT.

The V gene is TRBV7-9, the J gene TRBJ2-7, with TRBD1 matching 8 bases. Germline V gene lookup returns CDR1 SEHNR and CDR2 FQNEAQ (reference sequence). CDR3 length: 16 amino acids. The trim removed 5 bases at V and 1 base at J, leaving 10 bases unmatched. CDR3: CASSNSRDRYSYEQYF. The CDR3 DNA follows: TGTGCCAGCAGCAATAGTCGGGACAGGTATTCCTACGAGCAGTACTTC.

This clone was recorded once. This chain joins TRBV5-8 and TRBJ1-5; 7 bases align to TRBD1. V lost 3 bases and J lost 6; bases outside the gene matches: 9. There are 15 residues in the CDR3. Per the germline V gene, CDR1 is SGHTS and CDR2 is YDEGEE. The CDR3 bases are TGTGCCAGCAGCTCCCGGACAGGACTGAGTCAGCCCCAGCATTTT. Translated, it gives CASSSRTGLSQPQHF.

CDR3: CAIQSGENYGYTF. CDR3 bases: TGTGCCATTCAATCAGGCGAAAACTATGGCTACACCTTC. V and J are TRBV10-3 and TRBJ1-2; no firm D call. The germline V gene has CDR1 ENHRY and CDR2 SYGVKD. V was trimmed by 9 bases and J by 2 bases, leaving 13 bases between them. The CDR3 loop spans 13 amino acids.

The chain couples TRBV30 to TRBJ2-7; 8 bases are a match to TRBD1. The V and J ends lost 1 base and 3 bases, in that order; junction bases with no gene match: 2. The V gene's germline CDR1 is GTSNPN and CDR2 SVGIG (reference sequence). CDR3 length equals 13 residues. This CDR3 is CAWSGQGNYEQYF. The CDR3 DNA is TGTGCCTGGAGTGGACAGGGGAACTACGAGCAGTACTTC.

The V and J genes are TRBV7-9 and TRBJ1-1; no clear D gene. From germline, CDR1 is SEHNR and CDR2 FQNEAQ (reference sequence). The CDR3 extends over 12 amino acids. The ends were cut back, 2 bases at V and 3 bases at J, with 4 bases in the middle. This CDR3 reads CASSLRDTEAFF. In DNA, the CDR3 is TGTGCCAGCAGCTTACGGGACACTGAAGCTTTCTTT.

The CDR3 is CASSFGQGLGEQYF. The CDR3 coding sequence is TGTGCCAGCAGCTTCGGACAGGGGTTAGGCGAGCAGTACTTC. The J gene is TRBJ2-7, the V gene TRBV5-6, with 9 bases lining up with TRBD1. CDR3 length: 14 residues. The germline V gene has CDR1 SGHDT and CDR2 YYEEEE. V lost 2 bases to trimming and J lost 6 bases; unmatched junction nucleotides: 6.

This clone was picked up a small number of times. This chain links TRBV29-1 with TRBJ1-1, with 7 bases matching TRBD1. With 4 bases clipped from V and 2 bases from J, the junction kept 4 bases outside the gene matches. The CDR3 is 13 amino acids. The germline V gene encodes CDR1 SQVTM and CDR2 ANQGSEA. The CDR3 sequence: CSVVTGRNTEAFF. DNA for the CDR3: TGCAGCGTTGTGACAGGGCGTAACACTGAAGCTTTCTTT. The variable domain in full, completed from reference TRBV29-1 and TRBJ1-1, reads SAVISQKPSRDICQRGTSLTIQCQVDSQVTMMFWYRQQPGQSLTLIATANQGSEATYESGFVIDKFPISRPNLTFSTLTVSNMSPEDSSIYLCSVVTGRNTEAFFGQGTRLTVV.

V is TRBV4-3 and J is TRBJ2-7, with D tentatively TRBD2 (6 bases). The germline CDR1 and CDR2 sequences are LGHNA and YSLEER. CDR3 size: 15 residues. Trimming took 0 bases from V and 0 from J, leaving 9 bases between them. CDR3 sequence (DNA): TGCGCCAGCAGCCAAGAAGCTAGCGTCTCCTACGAGCAGTACTTC. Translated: CASSQEASVSYEQYF.

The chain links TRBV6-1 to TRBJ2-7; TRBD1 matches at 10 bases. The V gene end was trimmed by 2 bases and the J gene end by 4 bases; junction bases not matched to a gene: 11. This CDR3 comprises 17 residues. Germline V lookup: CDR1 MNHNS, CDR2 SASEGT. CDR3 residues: CASSERSLGTGAYEQYF. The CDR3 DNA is TGTGCCAGCAGTGAACGCTCTTTGGGGACAGGGGCTTACGAGCAGTACTTC.

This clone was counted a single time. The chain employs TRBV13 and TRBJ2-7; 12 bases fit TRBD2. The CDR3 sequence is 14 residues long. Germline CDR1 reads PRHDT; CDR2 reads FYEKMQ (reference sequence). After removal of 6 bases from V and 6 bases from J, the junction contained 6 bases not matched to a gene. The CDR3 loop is CASSWTSGVLEQYF. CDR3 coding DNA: TGTGCCAGCAGTTGGACTAGCGGGGTCCTCGAGCAGTACTTC.

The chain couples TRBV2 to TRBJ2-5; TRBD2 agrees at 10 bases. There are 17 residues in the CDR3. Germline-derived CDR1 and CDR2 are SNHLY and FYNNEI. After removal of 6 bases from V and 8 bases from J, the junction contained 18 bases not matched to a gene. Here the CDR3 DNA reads TGTGCCAGCAGACTCCGTAGCGGGGGGAAGACCCATGGAACCCAGTACTTC. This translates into CASRLRSGGKTHGTQYF.

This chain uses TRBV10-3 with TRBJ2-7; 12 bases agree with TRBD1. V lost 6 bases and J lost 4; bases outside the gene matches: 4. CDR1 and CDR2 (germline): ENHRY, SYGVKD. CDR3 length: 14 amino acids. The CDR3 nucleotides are TGTGCCATCAGGGAGGGACAGGGGGCGTACGAGCAGTACTTC. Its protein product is CAIREGQGAYEQYF.

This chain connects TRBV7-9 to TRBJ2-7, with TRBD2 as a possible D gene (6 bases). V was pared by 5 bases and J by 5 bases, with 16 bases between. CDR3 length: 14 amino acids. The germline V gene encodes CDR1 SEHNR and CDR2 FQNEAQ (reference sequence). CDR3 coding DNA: TGTGCCAGCAGCCGCGGGGTGCCTAGGGACGAGCAGTACTTC. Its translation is CASSRGVPRDEQYF.

This CDR3 reads CASSSGRPNEKLFF. The DNA for the CDR3 is TGTGCCAGCAGCTCGGGTCGGCCTAATGAAAAACTGTTTTTT. This chain uses TRBV5-6 with TRBJ1-4, with unresolved D. From germline, CDR1 is SGHDT and CDR2 YYEEEE. The V and J ends lost 3 bases and 3 bases respectively, with 9 bases between them. The CDR3 has 14 residues.

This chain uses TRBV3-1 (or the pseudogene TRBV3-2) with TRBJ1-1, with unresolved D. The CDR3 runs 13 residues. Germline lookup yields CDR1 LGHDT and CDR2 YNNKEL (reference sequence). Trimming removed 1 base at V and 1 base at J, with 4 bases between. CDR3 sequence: CASSQAENTEAFF. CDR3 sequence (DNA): TGTGCCAGCAGCCAAGCAGAGAACACTGAAGCTTTCTTT.